The next 23 T cell receptor beta chains were all read from a single sample in a study of memory B cells and T cells in multiple sclerosis. Separate sequencing covered autoproliferating (CFSE-dim) and non-proliferating (CFSE-high) T cells from stimulus-free culture. Cultures began with some 52 million CFSE-labeled PBMCs, unstimulated for six to seven days, with replicate wells pooled. Sequencing used immunoSEQ multiplex PCR; TCRdb keeps in-frame clones, though not all of them. The table lists 9,000 to 15,000 clones, approximately 84% of them singletons, with less than 3.5% in the top ten. Their recognized antigens are unknown. Input material: PBMCs from blood kept in culture. The origin of the receptors is a human donor with multiple sclerosis.

The genes are TRBV27 and TRBJ1-4; D remains unclear. Germline CDR1 is MNHEY and CDR2 is SMNVEV (reference sequence). This CDR3 has 18 residues. V lost 3 bases and J 0 bases, leaving 17 bases between the germline ends. In DNA form, the CDR3 reads TGTGCCAGCAGTTTTCTAAGAGGGATCGGGACAACTAATGAAAAACTGTTTTTT. It specifies CASSFLRGIGTTNEKLFF.

V is TRBV6-5 and J is TRBJ1-2; D gene uncertain. The germline V and J ends were trimmed by 7 bases and 9 bases, with 24 bases remaining between them. This CDR3 is 15 amino acids long. CDR1 and CDR2 (germline): MNHEY, SVGAGI. CDR3 sequence reads: CASMRAADGLKSYTF. CDR3 nucleotides: TGTGCCAGCATGCGGGCGGCGGATGGACTCAAGAGCTACACCTTC.

The chain uses TRBV2 and TRBJ2-3; D gene uncertain. Between the trimmed V and J ends, which lost 4 bases and 0 bases, there was a span of 14 bases. There are 16 residues in the CDR3. Germline V gene sequence: CDR1 SNHLY, CDR2 FYNNEI. CDR3 coding DNA: TGTGCCAGCAGTGTGAAGGTGATGGAAAGCACAGATACGCAGTATTTT. Residues: CASSVKVMESTDTQYF.

The rearrangement joins TRBV10-3 to TRBJ2-2; D is perhaps TRBD2 (5 bases). The CDR3 runs to 14 residues. Trimming pared 4 bases from V and 7 bases from J, leaving 13 bases between. Looked up from germline, CDR1 is ENHRY and CDR2 is SYGVKD. Written as DNA, the CDR3 is TGTGCCATCAGTGTAAACGGGGATATCGGGGAGCTGTTTTTT. Its translation: CAISVNGDIGELFF.

J is TRBJ2-1 and V is TRBV5-6; D call uncertain. The V and J ends lost 0 bases and 2 bases respectively, with 9 bases between them. The CDR3 has 15 amino acids. Germline assignment: CDR1 SGHDT and CDR2 YYEEEE. CDR3 DNA: TGTGCCAGCAGCTTGGGACTGACAACCTACAATGAGCAGTTCTTC. Protein: CASSLGLTTYNEQFF.

This clone was counted between two and nine times. The rearrangement joins TRBV13 to TRBJ2-5; TRBD2 matches at 9 bases. Germline trimming cut 6 bases from V and 6 bases from J; bases unmatched to any gene: 8. The CDR3 contains 14 residues. CDR1 is PRHDT, CDR2 FYEKMQ, per germline (reference sequence). The CDR3 is CASSQSGGRQTQYF. The DNA of the CDR3 is TGTGCCAGCAGTCAAAGCGGGGGGAGGCAGACCCAGTACTTC.

The CDR3 loop is CASRDGSSGGYTF. The CDR3, as DNA: TGTGCCAGCCGTGACGGCTCTTCGGGTGGCTACACCTTC. V is TRBV7-6 and J is TRBJ1-2; D remains unclear. The V gene lost 8 bases and the J gene lost 7 bases, with 17 bases spanning the gap. The CDR3 is 13 amino acids. Germline lookup yields CDR1 SGHVS and CDR2 FNYEAQ.

A few counts support this clone. The V and J genes are TRBV14 and TRBJ2-7, with D unclear. This CDR3 region has 13 residues. The V end was cut by 3 bases, the J end by 0 bases, with 6 bases between. CDR1 and CDR2 (germline): SGHDN, FVKESK. CDR3 nucleotides: TGTGCCAGCAGCCAGACACCCTCCTACGAGCAGTACTTC. This encodes CASSQTPSYEQYF.

The V and J genes are TRBV18 and TRBJ1-2, with D perhaps TRBD1 (5 bases). The V gene lost 6 bases and the J gene lost 0 bases, with 11 bases spanning the gap. The CDR3 has 14 amino acids. Germline-derived CDR1 and CDR2 are KGHSH and LQKENI. CDR3 sequence (DNA): TGTGCCAGCTCTCCGGACACGTCTAACTATGGCTACACCTTC. Protein: CASSPDTSNYGYTF.

This clone turned up a few times. This chain uses TRBV9 with TRBJ2-7; D could derive from TRBD1 or TRBD2 (5 bases each). CDR1 is SGDLS, CDR2 YYNGEE, per germline. The CDR3 covers 14 residues. Trimming cost V 2 bases and J 8 bases, with 17 bases left between them. CDR3 loop: CASSVWDRQRQQYF. CDR3 nucleotides: TGTGCCAGCAGCGTCTGGGACCGCCAAAGGCAGCAGTACTTC.

The genes are TRBV5-1 and TRBJ2-4; 14 bases align to TRBD2. The CDR3 length is 14 residues. Germline values: CDR1 SGHRS, CDR2 YFSETQ. V lost 3 bases to trimming and J lost 8 bases; unmatched junction nucleotides: 1. The CDR3 reads CASSSGLAGDIQYF. DNA for the CDR3: TGCGCCAGCAGCTCGGGACTAGCGGGAGACATTCAGTACTTC.

The J gene is TRBJ2-3, the V gene TRBV27, with D possibly called TRBD1 or TRBD2 (5 bases each). Trimming cost V 5 bases and J 9 bases, with 18 bases left between them. Germline CDR1 is MNHEY and CDR2 is SMNVEV (reference sequence). The CDR3 totals 14 residues. For the CDR3, the DNA is TGTGCCAGCAGTACCACGGGACGGCCCAACACGCAGTATTTT. Amino acid sequence: CASSTTGRPNTQYF.

J is TRBJ2-7 and V is TRBV29-1, with 8 nucleotides matching TRBD1. The junction had 14 bases not matched to a gene; V was cut back by 0 bases and J by 4 bases. The CDR3 has 17 amino acids. CDR1 and CDR2 from the germline V gene are SQVTM and ANQGSEA. The CDR3 DNA reads TGCAGCGTTGAAGATCGACGAACAGGGGGTTCTCTATACGAGCAGTACTTC. Amino acid sequence: CSVEDRRTGGSLYEQYF.

V usage is TRBV6-4 and J usage is TRBJ1-2, with a weak D call TRBD1 (6 bases). The V end lost 8 bases, the J end lost 2 bases, and 21 bases lay between the germline ends. Germline V gene sequence: CDR1 MRHNA, CDR2 SNTAGT. This CDR3 has 16 residues. Written as DNA, the CDR3 is TGTGCCAGCTTGGTCCCGGACAGTACGGAGAACTATGGCTACACCTTC. Protein product: CASLVPDSTENYGYTF.

The chain carries TRBV7-9 and TRBJ2-2; no clear D gene. This CDR3 is 14 amino acids long. CDR1 and CDR2 from the germline V gene are SEHNR and FQNEAQ (reference sequence). Trimming took off 5 bases at V and 4 bases at J, with 11 bases between the two ends. The CDR3 DNA is TGTGCCAGCAGCCTTGACTCGCTCACCGGGGAGCTGTTTTTT. Protein: CASSLDSLTGELFF.

The chain recombines TRBV7-9 with TRBJ2-1; 7 nucleotides match TRBD2. Trimming removed 5 bases from V and 8 bases from J; junction bases left unmatched: 12. From germline, CDR1 is SEHNR and CDR2 FQNEAQ (reference sequence). The CDR3 loop spans 15 amino acids. The DNA for the CDR3 is TGTGCCAGCAGCAAGAGACTAGCTTCGAGCTATGAGCAGTTCTTC. Translated, it gives CASSKRLASSYEQFF.

This chain links TRBV9 with TRBJ1-3; no clear D. Germline CDR1 and CDR2: SGDLS and YYNGEE. The CDR3 has 11 residues. V shed 5 bases and J shed 4 bases, with 4 bases lying between them. The CDR3 region is CASSEGNTIYF. The CDR3 bases are TGTGCCAGCAGTGAGGGAAACACCATATATTTT.

This rearrangement joins TRBV19 to TRBJ1-5; a possible D gene is TRBD1 (5 bases). Germline values: CDR1 LNHDA, CDR2 SQIVND (reference sequence). The CDR3 length is 14 residues. V lost 7 bases, J lost 7 bases, and 17 bases lay in between. Here the CDR3 reads CASTTRGLGQPQHF. In DNA form, the CDR3 reads TGTGCCAGTACCACGCGGGGGTTGGGGCAGCCCCAGCATTTT.

The CDR3 loop is CASTNSGLADTDTQYF. The CDR3 DNA reads TGTGCCAGCACCAATTCCGGTCTAGCAGACACAGATACGCAGTATTTT. The chain uses TRBV28 and TRBJ2-3; D is possibly TRBD2 (5 bases). The CDR3 spans 16 residues. The V end lost 7 bases, the J end lost 2 bases, and 19 bases lay between the germline ends. Germline CDR1 reads MDHEN; CDR2 reads SYDVKM.

J is TRBJ1-2 and V is TRBV7-9, with D possibly matching TRBD1 (5 bases). The CDR3 runs 16 residues. The germline V and J ends were trimmed by 2 bases and 4 bases, with 17 bases remaining between them. Germline CDR1 reads SEHNR; CDR2 reads FQNEAQ (reference sequence). The CDR3 spells CASSLTSQGFSYGYTF. Written as DNA, the CDR3 is TGTGCCAGCAGCTTAACCTCTCAGGGATTCAGCTATGGCTACACCTTC.

The chain links TRBV5-6 to TRBJ2-7; a possible D gene is TRBD1 (6 bases). V lost 4 bases and J lost 5, with 22 bases in between. The CDR3 length is 16 residues. Germline CDR1 reads SGHDT; CDR2 reads YYEEEE. The CDR3 DNA reads as TGTGCCAGCAGCACCTACAGGGTGTGGAACCCCGACGAGCAGTACTTC. Residues: CASSTYRVWNPDEQYF.

The CDR3 nucleotides are TGCGCCAGCAGTCGTAATAATTCACCCCTCCACTTT. Protein product: CASSRNNSPLHF. The V gene is TRBV5-1, the J gene TRBJ1-6; D not certain. Germline values: CDR1 SGHRS, CDR2 YFSETQ. The V gene lost 5 bases and the J gene lost 5 bases, with 5 bases spanning the gap. The CDR3 loop spans 12 amino acids.

The chain joins TRBV25-1 to TRBJ2-2; possibly TRBD1 for D (6 bases). CDR1 is MGHDK and CDR2 is SYGVNS in the germline V gene. Trimming shortened V by 6 bases and J by 1 base, and 21 bases separated the two germline ends. This CDR3 is built from 18 residues. The chain's CDR3 is CASRTRDKGLLNTGELFF. The CDR3 DNA follows: TGTGCCAGCAGGACCCGGGACAAGGGATTATTGAACACCGGGGAGCTGTTTTTT.